This T cell receptor beta chain originates from a study of Ad26.COV2.S vaccination and SARS-CoV-2 variants. Overall study context: Ad26.COV2.S was injected intramuscularly once or twice, 56 days apart.

The table came from immunoSEQ multiplex PCR; TCRdb's copy has only in-frame clones and leaves some out. Counted here are some 340,000 clones, around four fifths occurring once; the ten biggest clones make up approximately 2.1%. The germline V gene encodes CDR1 SGDLS and CDR2 YYNGEE. Trimming removed 3 bases at V and 5 bases at J, with 14 bases between. The CDR3 has 15 residues. Treatment specified: 19 received Ad26.COV2.S at low or high dose, single or two shots; five or six received placebo; per-sample allocation not given. Repertoires come from day 63 after the first vaccine or placebo injection. This clone was seen more than once but under ten times. Its specificity is not known. General study findings and limits: Reportedly, after vaccination the spike-specific CD8+ and CD4+ T cell responses displayed substantial breadth.

The source was peripheral blood, collected in a trial of Ad26.COV2.S vaccine versus placebo. This rearrangement joins TRBV9 to TRBJ1-4; D gene ambiguous. The TCR comes from a person between 18 and 59 years old who received the Ad26.COV2.S COVID-19 vaccine or a placebo. CDR3 residues: CASSGRGRGNEKLFF. The CDR3 DNA reads as TGTGCCAGCAGCGGACGAGGTAGAGGGAATGAAAAACTGTTTTTT.